One TCR beta chain is described in this entry. This clone was counted a single time. It lacks a known antigen. Base qualities are not at hand, and no much larger clone is one base apart. These data are taken from a study of control samples from healthy donors and cancer patients (TCRdb year 2020). From the cysteine through the phenylalanine, the CDR3 covers 14 amino acids. The read is trimmed to its CDR3 DNA, 42 bases read in frame from base 1. In the germline V gene (reference sequence), CDR1 corresponds to SEHNR and CDR2 to FQNEAQ. V gives up 3 bases and J gives up 0 bases, and the segment between their germline ends measures 8 bases. Library construction relied on the immunoSEQ multiplex PCR assay. TCRdb mirrors the immuneACCESS table, restricted to in-frame sequences. Some clones are absent from its copies; in checked studies, under half trace to an unresolved V gene, and the reason for the others is unknown. This sample gives approximately 150,000 clones in total; approximately 94% of them show up just once. Around 15% of the sample lies in the top ten.

Recombination connected TRBV7-9 to TRBJ2-5; the D gene is possibly TRBD1 or TRBD2, each agreeing over 5 bases. The clonotype comes from a man in his 60s with colorectal cancer. The sequenced sample was PBMCs. The DNA reads TGTGCCAGCAGCTTTGGGGGTTACCAAGAGACCCAGTACTTC. Translated, it gives CASSFGGYQETQYF.